A single sample is the source of the 10 T cell receptor beta chains below, sequenced in a study of TIL therapy for anti-PD-1-resistant metastatic lung cancer. This was the immunoSEQ v3 assay. TCRdb keeps only in-frame clones here, not all; method: immunoSEQ multiplex PCR. The sample lists around 21,000 clones; about three quarters were seen once. Time point described: pre-treatment sample, taken before nivolumab and TIL therapy. The specimen was blood, collected at baseline. The source of these receptors is a person aged 25 to 80 with non-small cell lung cancer.

This rearrangement joins TRBV27 to TRBJ1-2, with D unclear. The germline CDR1 and CDR2 sequences are MNHEY and SMNVEV (reference sequence). Trimming removed 2 bases at V and 4 bases at J, with 11 bases between. The CDR3 consists of 14 residues. CDR3 in amino acids: CASSLKGTLYGYTF. The DNA of the CDR3 is TGTGCCAGCAGTTTAAAGGGAACCCTCTATGGCTACACCTTC.

The gene calls are TRBV15 and TRBJ1-2; D gene unclear. The CDR3 extends over 13 amino acids. Trimming removed 0 bases at V and 4 bases at J, with 6 bases between. CDR1 and CDR2 from the germline V gene are LNHNV and YYDKDF (reference sequence). The CDR3 bases are TGTGCCACCAGCAGAGATCGATCCTATGGCTACACCTTC. Encoded protein: CATSRDRSYGYTF.

The chain combines TRBV7-9 with TRBJ2-7, with D perhaps TRBD1 or TRBD2 (5 bases each). The CDR3 is 12 residues long. CDR1 and CDR2 from the germline V gene are SEHNR and FQNEAQ (reference sequence). V gave up 2 bases and J gave up 7 bases, with 9 bases separating them. CDR3 protein: CASSLRGEEQYV. In DNA, the CDR3 is TGTGCCAGCAGCTTAAGGGGAGAAGAGCAGTACGTC.

The chain's CDR3 is CASSLVLARRNQPQHF. In DNA, the CDR3 is TGTGCCAGCAGCTTGGTGCTGGCCAGGCGAAATCAGCCCCAGCATTTT. The chain carries TRBV5-5 and TRBJ1-5, with no clear D. Germline CDR1 reads SGHKS; CDR2 reads YYEKEE (reference sequence). The germline V and J ends were trimmed by 0 bases and 4 bases, with 14 bases remaining between them. The CDR3 sequence is 16 residues long.

This clone has only one observation. This chain joins TRBV21-1 and TRBJ2-3; the table gives TRBD1 as D, unverified against the DNA. TRBV21-1 is reported as a pseudogene. This CDR3 region has 16 residues. The CDR3 nucleotides are TGTGCCAGCAGCAAAGTGGAAAGGGGGCACACAGATACGCAGTATTTT. This sequence encodes CASSKVERGHTDTQYF.

V usage is TRBV5-4 and J usage is TRBJ2-7; TRBD1 or TRBD2 may be the D gene (5 bases each). There are 15 residues in the CDR3. Germline lookup yields CDR1 SGHNT and CDR2 YYREEE (reference sequence). V lost 3 bases and J 0 bases, leaving 13 bases between the germline ends. CDR3: CASSSPGTDSYEQYF. In DNA form, the CDR3 reads TGTGCCAGCAGCTCGCCTGGGACCGACTCCTACGAGCAGTACTTC.

This clone was seen more than once but under ten times. J is TRBJ2-7 and V is TRBV7-6; TRBD2 is a possible D gene (6 bases). The germline gives CDR1 SGHVS, CDR2 FNYEAQ. This CDR3 is 12 amino acids long. The V end lost 2 bases, the J end lost 6 bases, and 8 bases lay between the germline ends. The CDR3 loop reads CASSLMGGEQYV. CDR3 coding DNA: TGTGCCAGCAGCTTAATGGGAGGCGAGCAGTACGTC.

The CDR3 bases are TGCGCCAGCAGCTTGGCCAACGGAGGGACAGTAGGCGTCCTGACTTTC. Protein sequence: CASSLANGGTVGVLTF. The chain uses TRBV5-1 and TRBJ2-6, with D perhaps TRBD1 (7 bases). Trimming cost V 0 bases and J 12 bases, with 19 bases left between them. The CDR3 totals 16 residues. CDR1 SGHRS and CDR2 YFSETQ come from the germline V gene.

The rearrangement uses TRBV19 and TRBJ1-5, with TRBD1 matching over 9 bases. Germline V lookup: CDR1 LNHDA, CDR2 SQIVND (reference sequence). J was trimmed by 4 bases and V by 2 bases; bases with no gene match: 6. The CDR3 runs 16 residues. CDR3 in DNA: TGTGCCAGTAGTATATTCTCGGGACAGGGAAATCAGCCCCAGCATTTT. It yields the protein CASSIFSGQGNQPQHF.

The rearrangement links TRBV30 to TRBJ1-2; D perhaps matches TRBD1 (5 bases). V lost 2 bases and J 4 bases, leaving 11 bases between the germline ends. This CDR3 is 13 amino acids long. Germline loops: CDR1 GTSNPN, CDR2 SVGIG (reference sequence). The CDR3 spells CAWSRGDGYGYTF. Here the CDR3 DNA reads TGTGCCTGGAGTAGGGGCGATGGCTATGGCTACACCTTC.